A selection of T cell receptor beta chains follows, all from one sample in a study of monozygotic twins with inflammatory bowel disease. Reanalyzing the 5' RACE reads, TCRdb keeps one entry per CDR3 protein, without DNA. The sample data list 400,000 to 500,000 distinct CDR3 sequences. Sequenced material: blood. Source of these receptors: a human donor with ulcerative colitis or Crohn's disease, or a healthy co-twin of an affected twin (not recorded which). Both conserved end residues are part of each CDR3. The order of the fields is J gene, V gene, CDR3 protein.

TRBJ2-2	TRBV2	CASTLGAGGPSTGELFF
TRBJ1-1	TRBV6-1	CASHPRDRGYVGEAFF
TRBJ2-7	TRBV5-6	CASSLGGQGTSYEQYF
TRBJ2-4	TRBV5-5	CASSLGGVKNIQYF
TRBJ2-3	TRBV7-9	CASSLAGSGDTRYF
TRBJ2-1	TRBV24-1	CATSDFNSGSYNEQFF
TRBJ2-7	TRBV7-3	CASSLTSGSINEQYF
TRBJ2-7	TRBV5-6	CASSSPPLREQYF
TRBJ2-3	TRBV28	CASSSRRQGSTDTQYF
TRBJ2-5	TRBV20-1	CSASRTSGGTQYF
TRBJ2-7	TRBV20-1	CSARGRGTSGSRNEQYF
TRBJ2-1	TRBV25-1	CASISIYNEQFF
TRBJ2-7	TRBV10-3	CAIGRTGDSYEQYF
TRBJ1-1	TRBV7-9	CASSFDSFTEAFF
TRBJ2-3	TRBV7-3	CASSPLGQGTDTQYF
TRBJ2-3	TRBV20-1	CSAIWDSTDTQYF
TRBJ1-2	TRBV5-1	CASSSGIPNYGYTF
TRBJ1-2	TRBV5-5	CATQKGMAGGMYGYTF
TRBJ1-5	TRBV7-2	CASSSRGGPEPQHF
TRBJ2-3	TRBV6-2/TRBV6-3	CASSYSGGNTQYF
TRBJ2-5	TRBV29-1	CSVGEDLQETQYF
TRBJ1-2	TRBV5-1	CASSLEAQGRYGYTF
TRBJ2-1	TRBV2	CASRGSFVGRPPFGEQFF
TRBJ2-3	TRBV5-3	CAREKGQSTDTQYF
TRBJ2-1	TRBV7-2	CASSLALGRGYNEQFF
TRBJ2-4	TRBV5-1	CASSLGTKSGNIQYF
TRBJ1-1	TRBV12-3/TRBV12-4	CASSPIDRGWTEAFF
TRBJ2-3	TRBV5-1	CASSFGAREGDTQYF
TRBJ1-2	TRBV5-4	CASSFDPVRGYTF
TRBJ2-5	TRBV28	CASKEGARTQYF
TRBJ2-7	TRBV13	CASSLGTISYEQYF
TRBJ2-3	TRBV11-2	CASSFYGTDTQYF
TRBJ2-1	TRBV6-1	CASTVLGQAGNEQFF
TRBJ1-1	TRBV5-1	CASRRTGEGTEAFF
TRBJ2-7	TRBV15	CASSVRQGGGEQYF
TRBJ1-1	TRBV2	CASSARDRVGTEAFF
TRBJ1-4	TRBV6-5	CASSYGQATNEKLFF
TRBJ2-5	TRBV4-3	CASSQVTSGSEETQYF
TRBJ2-1	TRBV5-1	CASSSREGRVNEQFF
TRBJ2-2	TRBV12-3/TRBV12-4	CASSLGLRGSANTGELFF
TRBJ1-1	TRBV12-3/TRBV12-4	CASSPTGGEGGAFF
TRBJ2-2	TRBV4-2	CASSQVGTANTGELFF
TRBJ2-2	TRBV29-1	CSVEDPQGDTGELFF
TRBJ2-3	TRBV5-6	CASSWRTGSVTDTQYF
TRBJ2-7	TRBV20-1	CSAKAIAGGPYEQYF
TRBJ2-3	TRBV5-1	CASSLRPGTDPDTQYF
TRBJ2-1	TRBV28	CASSPTRPSSSGRAHEQFF
TRBJ2-1	TRBV14	CASSQEPGLAGVTVAYNEQFF
TRBJ2-4	TRBV20-1	CSARYSSGGDIQYF
TRBJ2-1	TRBV20-1	CSALAPRARNNEQFF
TRBJ1-5	TRBV15	CATSRERGGQPQHF
TRBJ2-2	TRBV20-1	CSAEGEIPGELFF
TRBJ1-1	TRBV3-1	CASSQDISTIMNTEAFF
TRBJ1-2	TRBV2	CASRPRGAGGYTF
TRBJ2-5	TRBV4-1	CASSLMPGQEETQYF
TRBJ1-1	TRBV5-1	CASSLGKDTEAFF
TRBJ2-3	TRBV7-2	CASSRRGIGDTQYF
TRBJ1-1	TRBV6-5	CASSYSRVNTEAFF
TRBJ2-2	TRBV9	CASSGGPIPSGELFF